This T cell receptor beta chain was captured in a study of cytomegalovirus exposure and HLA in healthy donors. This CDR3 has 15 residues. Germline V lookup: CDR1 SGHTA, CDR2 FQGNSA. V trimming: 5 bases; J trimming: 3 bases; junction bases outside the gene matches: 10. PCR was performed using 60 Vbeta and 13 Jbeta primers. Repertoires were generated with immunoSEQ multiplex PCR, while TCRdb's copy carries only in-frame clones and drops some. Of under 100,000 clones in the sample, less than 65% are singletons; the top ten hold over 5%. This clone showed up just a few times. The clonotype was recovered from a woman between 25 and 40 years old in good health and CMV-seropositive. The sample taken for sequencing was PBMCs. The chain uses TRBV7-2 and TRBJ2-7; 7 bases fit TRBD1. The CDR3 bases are TGTGCCAGCAGCCTTCATAGGGACAGCATCTACGAGCAGTACTTC. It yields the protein CASSLHRDSIYEQYF.